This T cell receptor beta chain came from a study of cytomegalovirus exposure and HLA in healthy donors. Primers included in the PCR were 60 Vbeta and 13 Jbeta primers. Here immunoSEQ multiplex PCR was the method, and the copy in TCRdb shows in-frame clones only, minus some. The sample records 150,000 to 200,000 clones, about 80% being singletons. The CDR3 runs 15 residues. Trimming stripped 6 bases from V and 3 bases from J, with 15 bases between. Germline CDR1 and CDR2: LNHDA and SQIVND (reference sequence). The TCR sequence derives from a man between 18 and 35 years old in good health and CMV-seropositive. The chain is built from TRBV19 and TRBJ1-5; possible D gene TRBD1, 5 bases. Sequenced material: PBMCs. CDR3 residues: CASSRPRAFNQPQHF. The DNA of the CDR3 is TGTGCCAGTAGCCGACCCAGGGCCTTCAATCAGCCCCAGCATTTT.